This T cell receptor beta chain comes out of a study of T cells in Graves' hyperthyroidism and ophthalmopathy (dated by TCRdb to between 2018 and 2020). Concerning the study at large: Peripheral blood was sampled at the time of initial diagnosis, prior to any treatment. The 90 to 100 discovery patients were randomly divided into training and test sets at a 7:3 ratio. According to the paper, TCR Vbeta CDR3 sequencing was carried out on approximately 140 peripheral blood samples, which came from 40 to 45 ophthalmopathy, roughly 75 hyperthyroidism and approximately 17 progressor patients. Thyroid tissue and blood T-cell repertoires from about six Graves' hyperthyroidism patients were also compared in the study. Following sampling, methimazole starting at 30 mg daily was given to hyperthyroidism patients, and high-dose intravenous methylprednisolone was given to ophthalmopathy patients. To identify distinguishing TCR V-J signatures, a discovery cohort of 90 to 100 patients was used, comprising 43 with Graves' ophthalmopathy and some 57 with stable Graves' hyperthyroidism. An independent validation cohort of about 19 hyperthyroidism patients and 17 patients who later progressed to ophthalmopathy tested prospective prediction of ophthalmopathy.

Ophthalmopathy patients had moderately to severely active disease, Clinical Activity Score of at least 3, NOSPECS grade of at least 4, and duration under 3 months. Patients with uncontrolled infections, other autoimmune diseases, pregnancy or lactation were excluded. Diagnoses were based on clinical symptoms, serum thyroxine and TRAb, thyroid ultrasound and orbital computed tomography. Ficoll-Paque density gradient centrifugation was used to isolate PBMCs from about 9 ml of fresh peripheral blood. Total RNA was extracted with Trizol reagent, and quality was checked on an Agilent 2100 Bioanalyzer. The TCR beta CDR3 regions were amplified from RNA transcripts. A first-round RT-PCR of the TCR CDR3 used the HTBI primer set with the Qiagen OneStep RT-PCR kit. The libraries were constructed in a second round of multiplex PCR and then size-selected and purified. Sequencing of the libraries was done on an Illumina HiSeq2000 using paired-end 100 bp reads. As for how the authors treated the data: SOAPnuke was used to process the raw data, throwing out any read that contained adapters or uncalled bases, had a mean Phred below 15, or lacked an exact constant-primer or identifier match. COPE v1.2.5 was used to merge the high-quality paired reads, and each unique nucleotide sequence was defined as a clonotype. MiTCR v1.1 was used to align the clonotypes against IMGT TRBV, TRBD and TRBJ reference segments. The analysis was restricted to V-J combinations with a frequency above 0.0001, which together covered 98% to 99.2% of the repertoires. The TCS score was defined as the ratio of F50 (clonal expansion) to E x V (chaos), calculated using BLOSUM62-based TCRdist between CDR3 peptides within each V-J. Welch's t-statistics and random forest reduced approximately 520 V-J features to 10 to 15, which were used in a naive Bayes classifier (R e1071). Clones were called with MiXCR by TCRdb after fastp trimmed the public reads at Q25, and only in-frame beta chains were retained. Each record represents a unique CDR3 protein, reported with the most common genes and DNA among its rows. The V and J calls come from TCRdb's annotation, not from the publication. Counted in this sample were 400,000 or so distinct CDR3 sequences; approximately 15% of them appeared once. Of the sample, 20% is held by the ten largest clones.

V loses 5 bases of germline sequence and J loses 0 bases, and the interval between the two ends is 14 bases. Looking up the germline V gene (reference sequence) yields CDR1 SEHNR and CDR2 FQNEAQ. The CDR3 sequence holds 16 residues, the cysteine and phenylalanine included. Left in the record is the CDR3 DNA by itself, 48 bases read in frame from the first base. This clonotype was counted many times. This clone's antigen is unknown. The sample holds no much larger clone one base away, and base qualities are not on file. Here is what the overall study found, with its caveats: No statistical method was used to fix the sample size in advance, and group allocation was not hidden from the investigators. Most expanded thyroid clonotypes (frequency above 0.001) were also detected in blood, a finding suggesting that blood repertoires may reflect thyroid immune responses. A model built on a 13 V-J signature distinguished ophthalmopathy from stable hyperthyroidism, reaching 87.88% sensitivity and under 84% specificity in cross-validation and 80%/75% in testing. In validation, progression to ophthalmopathy was predicted by the model with approximately 67% sensitivity and approximately 78% specificity, a median of approximately 6.5 months before onset.

The source of this sequence is a woman in her thirties with Graves' ophthalmopathy. The sequenced sample consisted of blood. The rearrangement joined TRBV7-9 to TRBJ2-4; 6 matching bases give a weak D call of TRBD2. The CDR3 corresponds to CASSQQAGIAKNIQYF. The DNA sequence is given as TGTGCCAGCAGCCAACAGGCGGGGATAGCCAAAAACATTCAGTACTTC.